Listed here is a single T cell receptor beta chain. Its antigen is unknown. Clones were sequenced by immunoSEQ multiplex PCR, and TCRdb holds only the in-frame ones, with some missing. The sample contains 4,500 to 6,000 clones, 65% to 85% of which appear only once. Germline CDR1 reads MNHEY; CDR2 reads SMNVEV (reference sequence). Trimming stripped 3 bases from V and 3 bases from J, with 18 bases between. The CDR3 covers 16 residues. Methotrexate plus calcineurin inhibitor accompanied controls' myeloablative marrow transplants; sampling was 1 year later. The data belong to a study of T cells after posttransplantation cyclophosphamide. Study-wide findings and caveats: Recipient CMV seropositivity and CMV reactivation strongly tracked TRB clonality.

The origin of this receptor is a female patient in her fifties who received an allogeneic stem cell transplant from an unrelated donor, was CMV-positive, and had acute and chronic GVHD. Some T cells may have originated in the graft donor. This chain links TRBV27 with TRBJ2-7; D remains unclear. The sequenced sample was PBMCs, obtained around 320 days after allogeneic stem cell transplant with calcineurin inhibitor and methotrexate. DNA for the CDR3: TGTGCCAGCAGTTTGAAAGGTGGGCTATATCTCTACGAGCAGTACTTC. Its protein product is CASSLKGGLYLYEQYF.